The 22 T cell receptor beta chains below come from one sample, sequenced in a study of cytomegalovirus exposure and HLA in healthy donors. The primer mix had 60 Vbeta and 13 Jbeta primers. The protocol was immunoSEQ multiplex PCR, while the TCRdb copy is restricted to in-frame clones and leaves out a portion. The sample has approximately 130,000 clones, just under 80% seen once. Sequenced input: PBMCs. These receptors were obtained from a woman between 35 and 50 years old in good health and CMV-seronegative.

This clone was picked up a small number of times. CDR3 nucleotides: TGTGCCAGTAGTATAGCAGCGGGAGGGCCAAACAATGAGCAGTTCTTC. It translates to CASSIAAGGPNNEQFF. V gene TRBV19 combines with J gene TRBJ2-1; 10 bases agree with TRBD2. Germline V lookup: CDR1 LNHDA, CDR2 SQIVND (reference sequence). This CDR3 has 16 residues. V shed 1 base, J shed 5 bases, and the junction held 5 bases outside the gene matches.

The chain uses TRBV9 and TRBJ1-1, with a weak D call TRBD1 (5 bases). CDR3 length equals 18 residues. Germline V gene lookup returns CDR1 SGDLS and CDR2 YYNGEE. Deletions cut 0 bases from V and 0 bases from J, with 18 bases between. CDR3 sequence reads: CASSVVPGRHAMNTEAFF. The DNA for the CDR3 is TGTGCCAGCAGCGTAGTTCCAGGGCGGCACGCAATGAACACTGAAGCTTTCTTT.

This clone was counted a few times. CDR3 nucleotides: TGTGCCAGCAGCGCCAGCCTAGCGGGGAAAGAGACCCAGTACTTC. This codes for CASSASLAGKETQYF. The V call is TRBV9, the J call TRBJ2-5, with TRBD2 identical over 9 bases. Unmatched junction bases numbered 6, after V lost 3 bases and J lost 3 bases. Germline lookup yields CDR1 SGDLS and CDR2 YYNGEE. The CDR3 loop spans 15 amino acids. Combining the CDR3 with reference TRBV9 and TRBJ2-5 gives the whole variable domain DSGVTQTPKHLITATGQRVTLRCSPRSGDLSVYWYQQSLDQGLQFLIQYYNGEERAKGNILERFSAQQFPDLHSELNLSSLELGDSALYFCASSASLAGKETQYFGPGTRLLVL.

The rearrangement uses TRBV7-2 and TRBJ1-6; the D gene is possibly TRBD1 (6 bases). CDR3 size: 14 residues. V was cut by 5 bases and J by 10 bases, with 15 bases left in between. The germline V gene has CDR1 SGHTA and CDR2 FQGNSA. As DNA, the CDR3 is TGTGCCAGCAGCCCCCAACAGGGTGGGTCACCCCTCCACTTT. Protein product: CASSPQQGGSPLHF.

In its sample, this clone was seen once. This chain connects TRBV19 to TRBJ2-7; maybe TRBD1 (8 bases). From germline, CDR1 is LNHDA and CDR2 SQIVND (reference sequence). Trimming took 7 bases from V and 3 from J, leaving 16 bases between them. This CDR3 is built from 14 residues. The DNA for the CDR3 is TGTGCCAGTACCCAACACAGGGGGGGCTACGAGCAGTACTTC. The encoded protein is CASTQHRGGYEQYF.

The V and J genes are TRBV30 and TRBJ1-6; D gene uncertain. The germline gives CDR1 GTSNPN, CDR2 SVGIG (reference sequence). V lost 0 bases to trimming and J lost 6 bases, with 9 bases between them. This CDR3 has 14 amino acids. CDR3 residues: CAWSVAQFNSPLHF. The DNA for the CDR3 is TGTGCCTGGAGTGTTGCACAGTTTAATTCACCCCTCCACTTT.

The genes are TRBV28 and TRBJ1-4, with D perhaps TRBD1 (6 bases). The CDR3 sequence is 17 residues long. V gave up 0 bases and J gave up 5 bases, with 16 bases separating them. Germline CDR1 and CDR2: MDHEN and SYDVKM. CDR3 DNA: TGTGCCAGCAGTTTATGGGGGGCGACTTCGCCAAATGAAAAACTGTTTTTT. Its translation is CASSLWGATSPNEKLFF.

The J gene is TRBJ2-3, the V gene TRBV29-1; 9 nucleotides match TRBD1. The germline gives CDR1 SQVTM, CDR2 ANQGSEA. The CDR3 is 17 amino acids. V trimming: 2 bases; J trimming: 2 bases; junction bases outside the gene matches: 11. The CDR3: CSVENLQTGGLTDTQYF. CDR3 nucleotides: TGCAGCGTTGAAAATCTTCAGACAGGGGGGCTCACAGATACGCAGTATTTT.

The chain links TRBV11-2 to TRBJ2-7, with TRBD1 as a possible D gene (6 bases). With 2 bases removed from V and 3 bases from J, the gap between germline ends came to 14 bases. Germline V gene sequence: CDR1 SGHAT, CDR2 FQNNGV. The CDR3 runs 15 residues. CDR3 loop: CASSLMSGQNYEQYF. DNA for the CDR3: TGTGCCAGCAGCTTAATGTCAGGACAGAACTACGAGCAGTACTTC. Looking up the rest from reference TRBV11-2 and TRBJ2-7 gives the full variable domain: EAGVAQSPRYKIIEKRQSVAFWCNPISGHATLYWYQQILGQGPKLLIQFQNNGVVDDSQLPKDRFSAERLKGVDSTLKIQPAKLEDSAVYLCASSLMSGQNYEQYFGPGTRLTVT.

The chain joins TRBV6-4 to TRBJ1-6, with no clear D. Per the germline V gene, CDR1 is MRHNA and CDR2 is SNTAGT. This CDR3 spans 18 amino acids. V lost 1 base, J lost 0 bases, and 13 bases lay in between. The CDR3 DNA is TGTGCCAGCAGTGACTTCACTTGGACTAACTCCTATAATTCACCCCTCCACTTT. This codes for CASSDFTWTNSYNSPLHF.

The gene calls are TRBV28 and TRBJ2-2; D might be TRBD1 (6 bases). Trimming took 5 bases from V and 2 from J, leaving 12 bases between them. Germline V gene lookup returns CDR1 MDHEN and CDR2 SYDVKM. CDR3 size: 15 residues. This CDR3 is CASSPGHHNTGELFF. The DNA of the CDR3 is TGTGCCAGCAGTCCGGGACACCATAACACCGGGGAGCTGTTTTTT. Supplemented by reference TRBV28 and TRBJ2-2, the full variable domain reads DVKVTQSSRYLVKRTGEKVFLECVQDMDHENMFWYRQDPGLGLRLIYFSYDVKMKEKGDIPEGYSVSREKKERFSLILESASTNQTSMYLCASSPGHHNTGELFFGEGSRLTVL.

The genes are TRBV9 and TRBJ1-2; D perhaps matches TRBD1 (6 bases). In germline, CDR1 is SGDLS, CDR2 YYNGEE. The CDR3 consists of 15 residues. V lost 3 bases and J lost 4, with 16 bases in between. In DNA form, the CDR3 reads TGTGCCAGCAGCGCTGGCCTTACAGGGACCTATGGCTACACCTTC. This gives the protein CASSAGLTGTYGYTF.

The gene calls are TRBV6-6 and TRBJ1-2; perhaps TRBD1 as D (5 bases). The CDR3 is made up of 15 amino acids. The V end was cut by 0 bases, the J end by 7 bases, with 15 bases between. Germline assignment: CDR1 MNHNY and CDR2 SVGAGI (reference sequence). CDR3 coding DNA: TGTGCCAGCAGTTACTCCCCGATTCAGGGCTTTGGCTACACCTTC. Amino acids: CASSYSPIQGFGYTF.

This clone came up a few times. The V and J genes are TRBV6-1 and TRBJ2-1, with 10 bases identical to TRBD2. CDR1 and CDR2 from the germline V gene are MNHNS and SASEGT. The V and J ends lost 4 bases and 9 bases, in that order; junction bases with no gene match: 12. The CDR3 covers 16 residues. The CDR3 protein is CASSAHESGRAFEQFF. CDR3 bases: TGTGCCAGCAGTGCCCATGAAAGCGGGAGGGCCTTTGAGCAGTTCTTC.

This clone was detected only once. The chain couples TRBV7-6 to TRBJ2-6; D gene ambiguous. CDR1 is SGHVS, CDR2 FNYEAQ, per germline. The CDR3 runs to 17 residues. Trimming pared 0 bases from V and 0 bases from J, leaving 9 bases between. In DNA, the CDR3 is TGTGCCAGCAGCTTAGCGGCTTCGGGCTCTGGGGCCAACGTCCTGACTTTC. It specifies CASSLAASGSGANVLTF. Supplemented by reference TRBV7-6 and TRBJ2-6, the full variable domain reads GAGVSQSPRYKVTKRGQDVALRCDPISGHVSLYWYRQALGQGPEFLTYFNYEAQQDKSGLPNDRFSAERPEGSISTLTIQRTEQRDSAMYRCASSLAASGSGANVLTFGAGSRLTVL.

This rearrangement joins TRBV7-6 to TRBJ2-2, with D possibly TRBD2 on 5 matching bases. With 1 base removed from V and 0 bases from J, the gap between germline ends came to 9 bases. The germline V gene encodes CDR1 SGHVS and CDR2 FNYEAQ. The CDR3 spans 16 residues. The CDR3 DNA sequence: TGTGCCAGCAGCTTAGTAGTAGCGCCGAACACCGGGGAGCTGTTTTTT. This codes for CASSLVVAPNTGELFF.

The chain combines TRBV6-4 with TRBJ1-1; the D is unclear. The germline V gene has CDR1 MRHNA and CDR2 SNTAGT. The germline V and J ends were trimmed by 4 bases and 1 base, with 7 bases remaining between them. The CDR3 has 13 amino acids. The CDR3 protein is CASSADWNTEAFF. For the CDR3, the DNA is TGTGCCAGCAGTGCGGACTGGAACACTGAAGCTTTCTTT.

V gene TRBV10-3 combines with J gene TRBJ2-2; TRBD1 aligns across 11 bases. The length of the CDR3 is 16 residues. Trimming removed 7 bases from V and 6 bases from J; junction bases left unmatched: 10. Germline-derived CDR1 and CDR2 are ENHRY and SYGVKD. For the CDR3, the DNA is TGTGCCATCAACCGAGGACAGGGGGCCAGGGCCGGGGAGCTGTTTTTT. Protein: CAINRGQGARAGELFF.

The chain links TRBV18 to TRBJ2-7, with TRBD2 matching 8 bases. This CDR3 region has 14 residues. Germline V CDR1 and CDR2: KGHSH, LQKENI. With V trimmed by 0 bases and J by 6 bases, 4 bases remained unmatched. The CDR3 sequence is CASSPPGGGSEQYF. CDR3 coding DNA: TGTGCCAGCTCACCACCCGGGGGGGGTAGCGAGCAGTACTTC. The full variable domain, with the rest looked up from reference TRBV18 and TRBJ2-7, is NAGVMQNPRHLVRRRGQEARLRCSPMKGHSHVYWYRQLPEEGLKFMVYLQKENIIDESGMPKERFSAEFPKEGPSILRIQQVVRGDSAAYFCASSPPGGGSEQYFGPGTRLTVT.

This chain connects TRBV5-4 to TRBJ1-1; a possible D gene is TRBD1 (5 bases). CDR1 SGHNT and CDR2 YYREEE come from the germline V gene (reference sequence). The CDR3 consists of 12 residues. Trimming removed 10 bases at V and 4 bases at J, with 14 bases between. CDR3 bases: TGTGCCTGTGGGCCGACAGTCACTGAAGCTTTCTTT. It is translated as CACGPTVTEAFF.

The rearrangement uses TRBV29-1 and TRBJ2-2, with 10 positions matching TRBD2. The CDR3 totals 16 residues. Unmatched junction bases numbered 4, after V lost 3 bases and J lost 0 bases. Germline values: CDR1 SQVTM, CDR2 ANQGSEA. CDR3 in DNA: TGCAGCGTTGACCCTAGCGGGAGTTCGAACACCGGGGAGCTGTTTTTT. It yields the protein CSVDPSGSSNTGELFF.

The CDR3 loop reads CASSLDRPTDTQYF. In nucleotides, the CDR3 is TGCGCCAGCAGCTTGGACAGACCCACAGATACGCAGTATTTT. The chain uses TRBV5-1 and TRBJ2-3; D uncertain. The CDR3 runs 14 residues. V was cut by 0 bases and J by 2 bases, with 7 bases left in between. Germline lookup yields CDR1 SGHRS and CDR2 YFSETQ.